This paragraph covers one T cell receptor beta chain sequence. As yet, its antigen is unknown. With V trimmed by 1 base and J by 7 bases, 7 bases remained unmatched. Germline V gene data show CDR1 as SEHNR and CDR2 as FQNEAQ (reference sequence). CDR3 size: 15 residues. MiXCR was run by TCRdb on the RT-PCR reads, yielding one entry per CDR3 protein. The data show 400,000 to 550,000 distinct CDR3 sequences, roughly 25% seen once. This entry comes from a study of response to subunit inactivated influenza vaccine. Findings and limits, study-wide: It was the authors' suggestion that each seasonal influenza vaccination recruits few new T cells.

The V and J genes are TRBV7-9 and TRBJ1-5; 7 bases match TRBD1. The clonotype comes from a man between 45 and 60 years old who received an inactivated influenza vaccine. Specimen: CD4+ T cells sorted from PBMCs, collected 5 days after vaccination. CDR3 amino acids: CASSLETGSGQPQHF. CDR3 DNA sequence: TGTGCCAGCAGCTTAGAGACAGGGTCCGGGCAGCCCCAGCATTTT.